This T cell receptor (beta chain) stems from a study of blood T cell repertoires in COVID-19. The CDR3 runs to 17 residues. V shed 0 bases and J 7 bases; nucleotides not matched to a gene: 4. The germline V gene encodes CDR1 SGHNT and CDR2 YYREEE (reference sequence). Generated by immunoSEQ multiplex PCR, the TCRdb table keeps only in-frame clones and is missing some. The data show around 100,000 clones, roughly four fifths seen once. Material: peripheral blood. The chain links TRBV5-4 to TRBJ2-1, with TRBD2 matching 16 bases. This clonotype was sampled from a man between 65 and 79 years old with active or convalescent COVID-19. The CDR3 reads CASSLEGLAGGLNEQFF. DNA for the CDR3: TGTGCCAGCAGCTTGGAGGGACTAGCGGGGGGGCTAAATGAGCAGTTCTTC.